Below, 30 T cell receptor beta chains from the same sample are listed, as sequenced in a study of radiation and T cells in renal cell carcinoma. Specified time point: blood 4 weeks post-SBRT, at nephrectomy. Sample treatment: 15 Gy SBRT to primary tumor, nephrectomy 4 weeks later. The repertoire was sequenced with immunoSEQ multiplex PCR; TCRdb's copy has only in-frame clones and lacks some. Here the sample spans around 100,000 clones, approximately 82% being singletons. The sample here was blood, taken from a patient whose treatment included radiotherapy and nephrectomy. Every receptor here comes from a man between 60 and 70 years old with renal cell carcinoma.

The J gene is TRBJ2-3, the V gene TRBV7-9; 9 bases line up with TRBD1. The V and J ends lost 11 bases and 0 bases, in that order; junction bases with no gene match: 12. In germline, CDR1 is SEHNR, CDR2 FQNEAQ (reference sequence). The length of the CDR3 is 16 residues. The CDR3 reads CAGTGRYPYSTDTQYF. CDR3 DNA: TGTGCCGGGACAGGGCGCTACCCCTATAGCACAGATACGCAGTATTTT.

The gene calls are TRBV5-6 and TRBJ2-3; D could derive from TRBD1 or TRBD2 (6 bases each). The germline V and J ends were trimmed by 0 bases and 4 bases, with 12 bases remaining between them. The CDR3 consists of 15 residues. The germline gives CDR1 SGHDT, CDR2 YYEEEE. CDR3 in amino acids: CASSLGSGGPDTQYF. The CDR3 DNA reads as TGTGCCAGCAGCTTGGGTTCCGGGGGCCCAGATACGCAGTATTTT.

To note about this clone: The junction does not match germline at one end; this may be a read error. DNA of the CDR3: TGCGCCAGCAGCTTGGTGGTGGCAGGGCCCACTGAATCTTTCTTT. This sequence encodes CASSLVVAGPTESFF. The rearrangement joins TRBV5-1 to TRBJ1-1; possibly TRBD1 for D (5 bases). This CDR3 spans 15 amino acids. From germline, CDR1 is SGHRS and CDR2 YFSETQ. The full variable domain, completed using reference TRBV5-1 and TRBJ1-1, is KAGVTQTPRYLIKTRGQQVTLSCSPISGHRSVSWYQQTPGQGLQFLFEYFSETQRNKGNFPGRFSGRQFSNSRSEMNVSTLELGDSALYLCASSLVVAGPTESFFGQGTRLTVV.

This clone was found a few times. This chain connects TRBV20-1 to TRBJ1-1; D unresolved. CDR1 is DFQATT and CDR2 is SNEGSKA in the germline V gene (reference sequence). The length of the CDR3 is 11 residues. V shed 2 bases and J shed 8 bases, with 9 bases lying between them. CDR3 in amino acids: CSARWGAEAFF. As DNA, the CDR3 is TGCAGTGCTAGATGGGGAGCCGAAGCTTTCTTT.

The chain combines TRBV11-2 with TRBJ1-4; D gene ambiguous. V was trimmed by 5 bases and J by 4 bases, leaving 11 bases between them. The germline gives CDR1 SGHAT, CDR2 FQNNGV. The CDR3 is made up of 14 amino acids. CDR3: CASSPRRLNEKLFF. The CDR3 DNA is TGTGCCAGCAGCCCCCGACGGCTTAATGAAAAACTGTTTTTT.

The chain links TRBV7-9 to TRBJ1-5; 7 bases map to TRBD1. Germline assignment: CDR1 SEHNR and CDR2 FQNEAQ (reference sequence). J lost 9 bases, V lost 2 bases, and 7 bases had no gene match. The CDR3 runs to 14 residues. The CDR3 DNA reads TGTGCCAGCAGCTTACAGGGGGATACGGGGCCCCAGCATTTT. Translated, it gives CASSLQGDTGPQHF.

The chain links TRBV30 to TRBJ2-7, with D possibly matching TRBD2 (5 bases). Germline V gene data show CDR1 as GTSNPN and CDR2 as SVGIG (reference sequence). This CDR3 has 15 amino acids. Trimming shortened V by 3 bases and J by 6 bases, and 21 bases separated the two germline ends. The CDR3 here is CAWRTGEGHVFEQYF. The CDR3 nucleotides read TGTGCCTGGAGGACTGGAGAGGGCCATGTGTTCGAGCAGTACTTC.

V usage is TRBV7-2 and J usage is TRBJ2-1; D gene ambiguous. CDR1 is SGHTA, CDR2 FQGNSA, per germline. The V end lost 0 bases, the J end lost 10 bases, and 4 bases lay between the germline ends. The CDR3 length is 11 residues. DNA for the CDR3: TGTGCCAGCAGCTTAGCGTGGGAGCAGTTCTTC. Translation: CASSLAWEQFF.

The V and J genes are TRBV15 and TRBJ2-5; a possible D gene is TRBD2 (6 bases). Trimming stripped 1 base from V and 3 bases from J, with 15 bases between. This CDR3 has 16 residues. Germline loops: CDR1 LNHNV, CDR2 YYDKDF (reference sequence). Here the CDR3 DNA reads TGTGCCACCAGCAGAGCCGTCGGCCCGGGGGAAGAGACCCAGTACTTC. This gives the protein CATSRAVGPGEETQYF.

This clone was picked up a small number of times. The V and J genes are TRBV6-4 and TRBJ2-2, with D hard to call. The CDR3 contains 13 residues. Germline values: CDR1 MRHNA, CDR2 SNTAGT. Trimming took 0 bases from V and 6 from J, leaving 5 bases between them. The CDR3 loop is CASSDSLAGELFF. The CDR3, as DNA: TGTGCCAGCAGTGACTCCTTAGCCGGGGAGCTGTTTTTT.

The genes are TRBV7-8 and TRBJ1-4; tentative D call: TRBD1 (6 bases). This CDR3 spans 14 amino acids. Trimming shortened V by 3 bases and J by 8 bases, and 13 bases separated the two germline ends. The germline V gene has CDR1 SGHVS and CDR2 FQNEAQ. DNA for the CDR3: TGTGCCAGCAGCTTCGAAGGGGGGAGGGAAAAACTGTTTTTT. Amino acid sequence: CASSFEGGREKLFF. Based on the CDR3 plus reference TRBV7-8 and TRBJ1-4, the full variable domain is GAGVSQSPRYKVAKRGQDVALRCDPISGHVSLFWYQQALGQGPEFLTYFQNEAQLDKSGLPSDRFFAERPEGSVSTLKIQRTQQEDSAVYLCASSFEGGREKLFFGSGTQLSVL.

CDR3 bases: TGTGCCAGTACACTAGGGAGCGGGAGATCCTACGAGCAGTACTTC. Protein product: CASTLGSGRSYEQYF. The rearrangement joins TRBV28 to TRBJ2-7; 8 positions agree with TRBD2. CDR1 and CDR2 (germline): MDHEN, SYDVKM. The CDR3 length is 15 residues. Trimming took 9 bases from V and 1 from J; bases not matched to a gene: 11.

The V gene is TRBV4-3, the J gene TRBJ1-1; no clear D gene. The germline CDR1 and CDR2 sequences are LGHNA and YSLEER. V lost 3 bases, J lost 1 base, and 9 bases lay in between. The CDR3 runs to 14 residues. Here the CDR3 reads CASSQSLWNTEAFF. Written as DNA, the CDR3 is TGCGCCAGCAGCCAGAGTCTCTGGAACACTGAAGCTTTCTTT.

V usage is TRBV6-6 and J usage is TRBJ2-7; 11 bases match TRBD1. This CDR3 spans 14 amino acids. Trimming removed 2 bases from V and 9 bases from J; junction bases left unmatched: 6. The germline V gene has CDR1 MNHNY and CDR2 SVGAGI (reference sequence). In nucleotides, the CDR3 is TGTGCCAGCAGTTACCCGGACAGGGGGCAAAGGCAGTACTTC. Its protein product is CASSYPDRGQRQYF.

The genes are TRBV15 and TRBJ1-5, with D possibly TRBD1 on 5 matching bases. This CDR3 is built from 16 residues. The germline V gene has CDR1 LNHNV and CDR2 YYDKDF (reference sequence). V lost 5 bases to trimming and J lost 2 bases, with 16 bases between them. The CDR3 reads CATSPPPGTGNQPQHF. The DNA of the CDR3 is TGTGCCACCAGCCCCCCGCCAGGGACGGGCAATCAGCCCCAGCATTTT.

The chain is built from TRBV7-9 and TRBJ2-1, with D unclear. Germline lookup yields CDR1 SEHNR and CDR2 FQNEAQ (reference sequence). Trimming removed 4 bases at V and 12 bases at J, with 13 bases between. This CDR3 has 12 residues. This CDR3 reads CASSYPGPRQFF. In DNA form, the CDR3 reads TGTGCCAGCAGCTACCCCGGACCGCGGCAGTTCTTC.

The genes are TRBV5-4 and TRBJ1-2; 10 bases are shared with TRBD1. V dropped 4 bases and J dropped 6; count of bases not matched to a gene: 6. This CDR3 has 14 residues. Germline values: CDR1 SGHNT, CDR2 YYREEE (reference sequence). In nucleotides, the CDR3 is TGTGCCAGCAGCCCAGTGACAGGGGGCAATGGCTACACCTTC. This encodes CASSPVTGGNGYTF.

The V call is TRBV14, the J call TRBJ1-1; D gene uncertain. From germline, CDR1 is SGHDN and CDR2 FVKESK. Trimming left V 2 bases short and J 1 base short, with 5 bases between. The CDR3 has 13 amino acids. CDR3 sequence reads: CASSQYGNTEAFF. The CDR3 DNA sequence: TGTGCCAGCAGCCAATACGGGAACACTGAAGCTTTCTTT.

V and J are TRBV30 and TRBJ1-5; TRBD1 matches at 9 bases. The V segment lost 5 bases and the J segment 4 bases; nucleotides outside the gene matches: 3. CDR3 size: 13 residues. Germline loops: CDR1 GTSNPN, CDR2 SVGIG (reference sequence). The CDR3 DNA reads as TGTGCCTGGGAGACAGGGGGGAATCAGCCCCAGCATTTT. Encoded protein: CAWETGGNQPQHF.

In its sample, this clone was seen once. The chain couples TRBV21-1 to TRBJ1-2; the table's D call TRBD1 went unverified against the DNA. TRBV21-1 is tagged as a pseudogene. This CDR3 spans 15 amino acids. CDR3 bases: TGTGCCAGCTTCCTCCAACAGGGGGCGAGCTATGGCTACACCTTC. Its protein is CASFLQQGASYGYTF.

This clone appeared a few times. The chain links TRBV6-5 to TRBJ1-1; perhaps TRBD1 as D (6 bases). Looked up from germline, CDR1 is MNHEY and CDR2 is SVGAGI. The CDR3 length is 12 residues. Trimming left V 6 bases short and J 5 bases short, with 10 bases between. CDR3: CASRTGRTEAFF. The CDR3 bases are TGTGCCAGCAGAACAGGGAGGACTGAAGCTTTCTTT.

This chain connects TRBV10-3 to TRBJ2-1; D is perhaps TRBD1 (6 bases). The V gene's germline CDR1 is ENHRY and CDR2 SYGVKD. V was clipped by 5 bases and J by 2 bases, with 10 bases between them. The CDR3 consists of 14 residues. The CDR3 loop is CAISMDSPYNEQFF. CDR3 nucleotides: TGTGCCATCAGTATGGACAGTCCCTACAATGAGCAGTTCTTC.

This chain connects TRBV14 to TRBJ2-7; no clear D. The CDR3 length is 13 residues. The germline CDR1 and CDR2 sequences are SGHDN and FVKESK. The ends were cut back, 0 bases at V and 5 bases at J, with 8 bases in the middle. CDR3 residues: CASSQESWNEQYF. The CDR3 DNA reads as TGTGCCAGCAGCCAAGAATCCTGGAACGAGCAGTACTTC.

This clone appeared a few times. V usage is TRBV30 and J usage is TRBJ1-1; TRBD1 matches 8 bases. CDR3 length: 13 amino acids. The germline V gene has CDR1 GTSNPN and CDR2 SVGIG (reference sequence). Unmatched junction bases numbered 2, after V lost 5 bases and J lost 0 bases. The CDR3 here is CAWRRGLNTEAFF. In DNA form, the CDR3 reads TGTGCCTGGCGCAGGGGGCTGAACACTGAAGCTTTCTTT.

The chain combines TRBV5-1 with TRBJ2-3; TRBD1 matches 9 bases. The V gene end was trimmed by 4 bases and the J gene end by 3 bases; junction bases not matched to a gene: 9. CDR3 length: 16 amino acids. CDR1 and CDR2 from the germline V gene are SGHRS and YFSETQ. The CDR3 bases are TGCGCCAGCAGCCGAAATATACAGGGGGCAACAGATACGCAGTATTTT. It codes for CASSRNIQGATDTQYF. The whole variable domain, filled in from reference TRBV5-1 and TRBJ2-3, reads KAGVTQTPRYLIKTRGQQVTLSCSPISGHRSVSWYQQTPGQGLQFLFEYFSETQRNKGNFPGRFSGRQFSNSRSEMNVSTLELGDSALYLCASSRNIQGATDTQYFGPGTRLTVL.

CDR3 nucleotides: TGTGCCAGCAGCTTAGGTAGCACAGATACGCAGTATTTT. Protein product: CASSLGSTDTQYF. The genes are TRBV7-7 and TRBJ2-3; no definite D call. With 1 base removed from V and 0 bases from J, the gap between germline ends came to 2 bases. Germline CDR1 is SSHAT and CDR2 is FNYEAQ (reference sequence). The CDR3 length is 13 residues.

In DNA form, the CDR3 reads TGTGCCACTACGGGATCCACCTACGAGCAGTACTTC. Amino acid sequence: CATTGSTYEQYF. The V gene is TRBV10-3, the J gene TRBJ2-7, with D tentatively TRBD2 (5 bases). The CDR3 consists of 12 residues. Per germline, CDR1 ENHRY and CDR2 SYGVKD. V was trimmed by 10 bases and J by 2 bases, leaving 12 bases between them.

The chain combines TRBV4-1 with TRBJ2-2; TRBD1 agrees at 10 bases. V lost 7 bases, J lost 4 bases, and 6 bases stayed unmatched. The CDR3 has 15 amino acids. The germline V gene encodes CDR1 MGHRA and CDR2 YSYEKL. CDR3 nucleotide sequence: TGCGCCAGCAAGGACAGGGGGATTAGCACCGGGGAGCTGTTTTTT. The encoded protein is CASKDRGISTGELFF.

V usage is TRBV30 and J usage is TRBJ1-2; 8 bases match TRBD1. Germline CDR1 is GTSNPN and CDR2 is SVGIG (reference sequence). The V and J ends lost 4 bases and 8 bases, in that order; junction bases with no gene match: 3. The CDR3 is 11 residues long. The CDR3 here is CAWTTGGGYTF. CDR3 sequence (DNA): TGTGCCTGGACAACAGGGGGAGGCTACACCTTC.

The table lists this clone with a count of one. The CDR3 protein is CASNPPGGDDTQYF. The CDR3 region has the DNA TGTGCCAGCAACCCCCCAGGTGGGGACGATACGCAGTATTTT. This chain uses TRBV5-4 with TRBJ2-3; tentatively, D is TRBD1 or TRBD2 (5 bases each). Trimming took 6 bases from V and 6 from J, leaving 17 bases between them. The CDR3 is 14 amino acids. Germline V lookup: CDR1 SGHNT, CDR2 YYREEE (reference sequence).